This TCR beta chain was recorded in a study of blood T cell repertoires in COVID-19. The overall study: From the United States, Italy and Spain came samples of acute and convalescent COVID-19. PBMCs, B-cell-depleted T cells, or T cells were the source of the cDNA or gDNA that made up the material.

The V gene's germline CDR1 is MNHEY and CDR2 SMNVEV (reference sequence). The CDR3 is made up of 11 amino acids. Trimming removed 8 bases at V and 8 bases at J, with 12 bases between. Original methodology: Using reference gene primer amplification, nucleated cell counts were estimated. Clones were read by immunoSEQ multiplex PCR, and TCRdb kept only the in-frame ones, dropping some. V, J and clone size reflect that table, while D and trimming were determined from the DNA. The table has about 98,000 clones, about 89% seen once; the top ten hold approximately 10%. The sequenced sample consisted of peripheral blood. The TCR sequence derives from a man in his forties or fifties with acute or convalescent COVID-19. The V gene is TRBV27, the J gene TRBJ1-2; possibly TRBD1 for D (5 bases). This chain's CDR3 is CASRAGFGYTF. In DNA, the CDR3 is TGTGCCAGCCGGGCAGGGTTCGGCTACACCTTC.